The TCR beta chain described here comes from a study of T cells in women clearing cervical HPV infection. Generated by immunoSEQ multiplex PCR, the TCRdb table keeps only in-frame clones and is missing some. The table gives some 33,000 clones; the top ten clones make up over 6.5% of it. To note about this clone: The CDR3 goes on 3 residues after the read ends, and that part is filled in from the germline J gene.

The CDR3 length is 13 residues. Looked up from germline, CDR1 is MRHNA and CDR2 is SNTAGT. The germline V and J ends were trimmed by 4 bases and 3 bases, with 6 bases remaining between them. This sequence originates from a woman between 18 and 70 years old with a cervical HPV16 infection that either progressed to CIN3+ or cleared (not recorded which). Sample: blood buffy coat. The chain carries TRBV6-4 and TRBJ2-2; unclear D gene. The chain's CDR3 is CASSVSDTGELFF. The part of the CDR3 DNA that was read is TGTGCCAGCAGTGTTTCGGACACCGGGGAG.